The 17 T cell receptor beta chains given below trace back to one sample, sequenced in a study of cytomegalovirus exposure and HLA in healthy donors. The protocol was immunoSEQ multiplex PCR, while the TCRdb copy is restricted to in-frame clones and leaves out a portion. The profile shows fewer than 250,000 clones, around nine tenths of them singletons. The sample was PBMCs. These receptors were obtained from a woman aged 18-29 years in good health and CMV-seropositive.

J is TRBJ1-3 and V is TRBV25-1; no definite D call. The CDR3 totals 14 residues. CDR1 is MGHDK and CDR2 is SYGVNS in the germline V gene. The V gene lost 8 bases and the J gene lost 2 bases, with 13 bases spanning the gap. CDR3: CASGKGSPGNTIYF. CDR3 bases: TGTGCCAGCGGAAAAGGGAGTCCTGGAAACACCATATATTTT.

The genes are TRBV7-6 and TRBJ2-2; 9 positions match TRBD1. This CDR3 has 15 amino acids. Unmatched junction bases numbered 6, after V lost 5 bases and J lost 5 bases. Germline V gene lookup returns CDR1 SGHVS and CDR2 FNYEAQ. CDR3 nucleotides: TGTGCCAGCAGCCTCCGGACAGGGGTGACCGGGGAGCTGTTTTTT. It specifies CASSLRTGVTGELFF.

This chain connects TRBV6-5 to TRBJ2-2; TRBD2 agrees at 8 bases. The CDR3 consists of 15 residues. Germline assignment: CDR1 MNHEY and CDR2 SVGAGI. V was clipped by 2 bases and J by 5 bases; unmatched bases: 4. The DNA for the CDR3 is TGTGCCAGCAGTTACGGGACTAGAGGTACCGGGGAGCTGTTTTTT. This sequence encodes CASSYGTRGTGELFF.

This chain joins TRBV18 and TRBJ2-1, with TRBD1 matching 7 bases. The CDR3 loop spans 16 amino acids. V trimming: 0 bases; J trimming: 7 bases; junction bases outside the gene matches: 9. Germline V gives CDR1 KGHSH, CDR2 LQKENI. For the CDR3, the DNA is TGTGCCAGCTCACCACCTAGACAGGGTAGGAGGAATGAGCAGTTCTTC. It codes for CASSPPRQGRRNEQFF.

This chain links TRBV15 with TRBJ1-5; 11 nucleotides line up with TRBD1. The length of the CDR3 is 14 residues. Germline CDR1 reads LNHNV; CDR2 reads YYDKDF (reference sequence). J gave up 5 bases and V 6 bases, and 3 bases lay outside the gene matches. This CDR3 reads CATRGTGGDQPQHF. As DNA, the CDR3 is TGTGCCACCAGAGGGACAGGGGGGGATCAGCCCCAGCATTTT.

V gene TRBV11-2 combines with J gene TRBJ1-5; D possibly corresponds to TRBD1 (6 bases). CDR3 length equals 14 residues. Germline CDR1 is SGHAT and CDR2 is FQNNGV. The germline V and J ends were trimmed by 2 bases and 7 bases, with 12 bases remaining between them. The CDR3: CASSLTGYQQPQHF. DNA of the CDR3: TGTGCCAGCAGCTTAACAGGGTATCAGCAGCCCCAGCATTTT.

The chain couples TRBV5-1 to TRBJ2-4, with 12 bases identical to TRBD2. The V gene end was trimmed by 2 bases and the J gene end by 0 bases; junction bases not matched to a gene: 3. The CDR3 runs 17 residues. Per the germline V gene, CDR1 is SGHRS and CDR2 is YFSETQ. This CDR3 reads CASSFSSGRVAKNIQYF. The CDR3 region has the DNA TGCGCCAGCAGCTTTTCTAGCGGGAGGGTAGCCAAAAACATTCAGTACTTC.

The J gene is TRBJ2-1, the V gene TRBV5-6; TRBD1 aligns across 8 bases. The germline gives CDR1 SGHDT, CDR2 YYEEEE. V shed 4 bases and J 7 bases; nucleotides not matched to a gene: 10. This CDR3 spans 15 amino acids. The CDR3 nucleotides are TGTGCCAGCAGCGGGACAGGTTATGGAAATAATGAGCAGTTCTTC. Encoded protein: CASSGTGYGNNEQFF.

CDR3 nucleotide sequence: TGTGCCAGCGGTTTAGCGGGAGTGTCGACCGGGGAGCTGTTTTTT. Encoded protein: CASGLAGVSTGELFF. The chain recombines TRBV2 with TRBJ2-2; TRBD2 matches 9 bases. The length of the CDR3 is 15 residues. The germline V gene encodes CDR1 SNHLY and CDR2 FYNNEI. Trimming took 8 bases from V and 5 from J; bases not matched to a gene: 9. The full variable domain, its missing parts supplied by reference TRBV2 and TRBJ2-2, is EPEVTQTPSHQVTQMGQEVILRCVPISNHLYFYWYRQILGQKVEFLVSFYNNEISEKSEIFDDQFSVERPDGSNFTLKIRSTKLEDSAMYFCASGLAGVSTGELFFGEGSRLTVL.

The J gene is TRBJ1-2, the V gene TRBV27, with TRBD1 matching 9 bases. Germline trimming cut 4 bases from V and 5 bases from J; bases unmatched to any gene: 11. This CDR3 is 16 amino acids long. The germline gives CDR1 MNHEY, CDR2 SMNVEV (reference sequence). The CDR3 DNA is TGTGCCAGCAGTTCCTTAGACAGGGGGGAAGATTATGGCTACACCTTC. Its protein product is CASSSLDRGEDYGYTF.

V and J are TRBV6-1 and TRBJ2-1; 7 bases fit TRBD2. This CDR3 is 14 amino acids long. Unmatched junction bases numbered 4, after V lost 6 bases and J lost 2 bases. Germline lookup yields CDR1 MNHNS and CDR2 SASEGT. In nucleotides, the CDR3 is TGTGCCAGCAGCAGCAGCGGGACCTACAATGAGCAGTTCTTC. Translating gives CASSSSGTYNEQFF.

The V call is TRBV30, the J call TRBJ2-7; D perhaps matches TRBD1 (5 bases). The CDR3 covers 13 residues. Germline CDR1 GTSNPN, CDR2 SVGIG (reference sequence). V dropped 6 bases and J dropped 3 bases, with 15 bases sitting between them. The DNA of the CDR3 is TGTGCCTGCCTAGGGGCTGGGTACTACGAGCAGTACTTC. Protein: CACLGAGYYEQYF.

The chain couples TRBV27 to TRBJ2-7; 9 bases are a match to TRBD1. V gave up 5 bases and J gave up 6 bases; unmatched junction bases: 5. Germline-derived CDR1 and CDR2 are MNHEY and SMNVEV (reference sequence). This CDR3 region has 13 residues. CDR3 coding DNA: TGTGCCAGCAGTACCGACAGGGGGGGCGAGCAGTACTTC. Translation: CASSTDRGGEQYF.

The rearrangement joins TRBV30 to TRBJ2-7; 9 bases agree with TRBD2. V shed 2 bases and J 2 bases; nucleotides not matched to a gene: 4. The V gene's germline CDR1 is GTSNPN and CDR2 SVGIG (reference sequence). CDR3 length: 14 residues. CDR3 bases: TGTGCCTGGAGTCCGCGGGAGGGTCCCTACGAGCAGTACTTC. It encodes CAWSPREGPYEQYF.

This chain joins TRBV27 and TRBJ2-1; 12 nucleotides match TRBD2. The CDR3 is 18 residues long. The germline V gene has CDR1 MNHEY and CDR2 SMNVEV (reference sequence). With 3 bases clipped from V and 3 bases from J, the junction kept 9 bases outside the gene matches. The CDR3 loop is CASSFGLAGGPIYNEQFF. In nucleotides, the CDR3 is TGTGCCAGCAGTTTCGGTCTAGCGGGAGGGCCCATCTACAATGAGCAGTTCTTC.

V usage is TRBV4-1 and J usage is TRBJ2-7; D perhaps matches TRBD2 (5 bases). V lost 0 bases and J 7 bases, leaving 10 bases between the germline ends. Germline V gives CDR1 MGHRA, CDR2 YSYEKL. The CDR3 runs 13 residues. CDR3 nucleotide sequence: TGCGCCAGCAGCCAAGATGGCAGGAGGGAGCAGTACTTC. Its translation is CASSQDGRREQYF.

V gene TRBV11-2 combines with J gene TRBJ2-7; perhaps TRBD1 as D (6 bases). Germline V gene lookup returns CDR1 SGHAT and CDR2 FQNNGV. The CDR3 runs to 14 residues. Trimming took off 1 base at V and 3 bases at J, with 10 bases between the two ends. In nucleotides, the CDR3 is TGTGCCAGCAGCTTAGGACAGGACCTCTACGAGCAGTACTTC. Translating it yields CASSLGQDLYEQYF.